The present T cell receptor beta chain was sequenced within a study of blood T cell repertoires in COVID-19. Profiled with immunoSEQ multiplex PCR; TCRdb holds only in-frame clones, not every one. The sample shows more than 10,000 clones, approximately 72% of them seen only once. The sample consisted of peripheral blood. The source is an elderly woman with acute or convalescent COVID-19.

The CDR3 sequence: CSAEVLNYGYTF. The DNA for the CDR3 is TGCAGCGCCGAGGTGTTAAACTATGGCTACACCTTC. V gene TRBV29-1 combines with J gene TRBJ1-2; unclear D gene. Germline assignment: CDR1 SQVTM and CDR2 ANQGSEA. The V gene lost 7 bases and the J gene lost 2 bases, with 11 bases spanning the gap. The CDR3 is made up of 12 amino acids.